The entry below describes one T cell receptor (beta chain). Ipilimumab, 1 mg/kg, started 14 to 28 days after autologous transplant. Clones were read by immunoSEQ multiplex PCR, and TCRdb kept only the in-frame ones, dropping some. The repertoire includes some 11,000 clones, approximately 68% of them detected once, and around 10% sits in the top ten. These data are taken from a study of ipilimumab plus nivolumab after autologous stem cell transplantation. The clonotype was recovered from a male donor with multiple myeloma. The sample was PBMCs, taken in a trial of ipilimumab plus nivolumab as post-transplant consolidation.

For the CDR3, the DNA is TGTGCCAGCAACCCAGGGGTGTATGGCTACACCTTC. Translation: CASNPGVYGYTF. The chain has TRBV2 and TRBJ1-2; tentatively, D is TRBD1 (6 bases). Trimming shortened V by 7 bases and J by 5 bases, and 11 bases separated the two germline ends. Per germline, CDR1 SNHLY and CDR2 FYNNEI. The CDR3 sequence is 12 residues long.